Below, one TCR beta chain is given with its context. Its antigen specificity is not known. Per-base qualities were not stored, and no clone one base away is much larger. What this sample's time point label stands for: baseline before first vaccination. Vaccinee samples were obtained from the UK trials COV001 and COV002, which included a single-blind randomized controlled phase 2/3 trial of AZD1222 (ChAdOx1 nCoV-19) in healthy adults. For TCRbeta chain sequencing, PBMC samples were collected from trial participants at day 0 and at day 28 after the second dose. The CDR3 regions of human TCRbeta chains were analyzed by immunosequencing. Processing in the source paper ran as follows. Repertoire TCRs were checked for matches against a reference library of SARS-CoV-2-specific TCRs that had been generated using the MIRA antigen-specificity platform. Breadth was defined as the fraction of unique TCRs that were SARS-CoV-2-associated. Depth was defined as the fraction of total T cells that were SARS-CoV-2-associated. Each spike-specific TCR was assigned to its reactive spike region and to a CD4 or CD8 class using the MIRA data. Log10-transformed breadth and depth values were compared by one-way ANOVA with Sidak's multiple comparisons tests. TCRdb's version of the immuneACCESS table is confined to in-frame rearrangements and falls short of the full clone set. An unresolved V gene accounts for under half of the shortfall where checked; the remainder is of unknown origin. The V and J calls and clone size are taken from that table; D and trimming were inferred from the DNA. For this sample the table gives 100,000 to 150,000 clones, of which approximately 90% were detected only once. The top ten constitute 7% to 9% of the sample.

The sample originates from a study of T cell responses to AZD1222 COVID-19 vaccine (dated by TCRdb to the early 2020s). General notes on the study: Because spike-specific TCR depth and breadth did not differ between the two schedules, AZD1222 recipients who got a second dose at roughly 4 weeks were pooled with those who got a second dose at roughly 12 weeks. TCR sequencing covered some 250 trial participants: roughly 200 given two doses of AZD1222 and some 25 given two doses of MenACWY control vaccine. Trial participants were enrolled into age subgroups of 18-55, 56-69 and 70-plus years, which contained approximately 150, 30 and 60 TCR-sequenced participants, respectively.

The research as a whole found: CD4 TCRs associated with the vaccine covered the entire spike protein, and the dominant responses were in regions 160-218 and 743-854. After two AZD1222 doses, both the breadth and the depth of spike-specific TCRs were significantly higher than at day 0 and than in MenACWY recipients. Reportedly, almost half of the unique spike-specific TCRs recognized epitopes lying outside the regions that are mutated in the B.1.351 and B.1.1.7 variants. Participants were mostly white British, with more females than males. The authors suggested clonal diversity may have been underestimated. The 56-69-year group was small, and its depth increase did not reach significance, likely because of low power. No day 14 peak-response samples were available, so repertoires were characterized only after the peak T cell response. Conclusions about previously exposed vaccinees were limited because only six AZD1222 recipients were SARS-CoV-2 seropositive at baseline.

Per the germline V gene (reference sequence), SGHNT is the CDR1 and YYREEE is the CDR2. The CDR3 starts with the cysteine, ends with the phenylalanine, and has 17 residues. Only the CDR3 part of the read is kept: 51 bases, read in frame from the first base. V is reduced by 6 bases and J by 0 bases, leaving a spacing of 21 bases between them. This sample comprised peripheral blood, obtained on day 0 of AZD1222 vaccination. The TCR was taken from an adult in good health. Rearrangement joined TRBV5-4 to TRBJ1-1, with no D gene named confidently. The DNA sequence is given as TGTGCCAGCAACCCCCATTCGTCGGTGGGGATGAACACTGAAGCTTTCTTT. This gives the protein CASNPHSSVGMNTEAFF.